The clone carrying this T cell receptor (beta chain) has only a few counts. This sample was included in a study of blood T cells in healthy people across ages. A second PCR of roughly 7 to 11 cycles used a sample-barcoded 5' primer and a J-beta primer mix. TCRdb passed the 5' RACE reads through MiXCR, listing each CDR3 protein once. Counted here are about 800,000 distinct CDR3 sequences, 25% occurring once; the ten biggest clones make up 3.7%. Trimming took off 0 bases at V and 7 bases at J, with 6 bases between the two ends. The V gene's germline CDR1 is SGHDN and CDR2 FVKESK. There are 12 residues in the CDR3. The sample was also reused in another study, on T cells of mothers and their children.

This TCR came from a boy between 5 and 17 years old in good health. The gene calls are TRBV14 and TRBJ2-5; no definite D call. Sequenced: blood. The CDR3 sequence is CASSQDLRTQYF. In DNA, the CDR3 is TGTGCCAGCAGCCAAGATTTACGGACCCAGTACTTC.